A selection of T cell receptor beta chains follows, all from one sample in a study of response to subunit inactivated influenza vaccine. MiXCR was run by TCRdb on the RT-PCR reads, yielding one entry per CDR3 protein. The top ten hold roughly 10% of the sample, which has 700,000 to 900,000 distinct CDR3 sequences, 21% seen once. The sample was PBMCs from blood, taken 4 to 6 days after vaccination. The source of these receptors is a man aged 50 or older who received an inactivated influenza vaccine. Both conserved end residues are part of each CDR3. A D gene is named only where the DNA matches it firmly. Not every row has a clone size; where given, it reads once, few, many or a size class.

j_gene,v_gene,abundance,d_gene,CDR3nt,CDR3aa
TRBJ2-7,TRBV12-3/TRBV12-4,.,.,TGTGCCAGCAGTTTTTCTCCTAGCGCGACGTCCTACGAGCAGTACTTC,CASSFSPSATSYEQYF
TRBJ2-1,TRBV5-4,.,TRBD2,TGTGCCAGCAGCGCGGGGGGGCCTAGCGGGAGCAGGCCAAATGAGCAGTTCTTC,CASSAGGPSGSRPNEQFF
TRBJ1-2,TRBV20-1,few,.,TGCAGTGCCCAGGTGTCGAGTTCAGGCGGCTACACCTTC,CSAQVSSSGGYTF
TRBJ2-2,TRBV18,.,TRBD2,TGTGCCAGCTCAGCGACTAGCGGGATGACCGGGGAGCTGTTTTTT,CASSATSGMTGELFF
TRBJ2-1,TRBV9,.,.,TGTGCCAGCAGCGCCTTAGAGAATGAGCAGTTCTTC,CASSALENEQFF
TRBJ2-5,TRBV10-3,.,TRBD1,TGTGCCATCAGTGCGGGACAGCAAGAGACCCAGTACTTC,CAISAGQQETQYF
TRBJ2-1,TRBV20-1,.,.,TGCAGTGCTAGAAGGGGACGCCTCCAACCCAATGAGCAGTTCTTC,CSARRGRLQPNEQFF
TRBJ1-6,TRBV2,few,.,TGTGCCAGCAGTGAAGGGGGGGGAGGCGATTCACCCCTCCACTTT,CASSEGGGGDSPLHF
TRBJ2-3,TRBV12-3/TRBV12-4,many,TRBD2,TGTGCCAGCAGCCGATGGGGACTAGCGGGGGGACCGCAGTATTTT,CASSRWGLAGGPQYF
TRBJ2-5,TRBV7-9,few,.,TGTGCCAGCAGCCTTGCAAGACTAACCCAAGAGACCCAGTACTTC,CASSLARLTQETQYF
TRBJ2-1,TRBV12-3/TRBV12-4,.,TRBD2,TGTGCCAGCAGGCCTAGCGGAGCCCGAGCACGGGAGCAGTTCTTC,CASRPSGARAREQFF
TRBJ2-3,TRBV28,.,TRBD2,TGTGCCAGCAGTCCAAGCCCCGTGACTAGCGGGAGGCGCACAGATACGCAGTATTTT,CASSPSPVTSGRRTDTQYF
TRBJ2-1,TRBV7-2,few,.,TGTGCCAGCAGCTTAGAACTAGCTCGCAATGAGCAGTTCTTC,CASSLELARNEQFF
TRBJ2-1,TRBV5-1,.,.,TGCGCCAGCAGCTTGGTTCGCGGCGTTGCTTACAATGAGCAGTTCTTC,CASSLVRGVAYNEQFF
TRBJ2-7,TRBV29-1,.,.,TGCAGCGTCCAAGACTACGAGCAGTACTTC,CSVQDYEQYF
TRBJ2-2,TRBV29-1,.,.,TGCAGCGCGGAGCGGAGAACGAACACCGGGGAGCTGTTTTTT,CSAERRTNTGELFF
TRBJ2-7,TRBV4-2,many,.,TGTGCCAGCAGCCAAGTAGGCGTACGGGGGGAGCAGTACTTC,CASSQVGVRGEQYF
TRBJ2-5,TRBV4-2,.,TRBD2,TGTGCCAGCAGCCAAGAAGCTAGCGGGGGGCTGGCCCAAGAGACCCAGTACTTC,CASSQEASGGLAQETQYF
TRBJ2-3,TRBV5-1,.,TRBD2,TGCGCCAGCAGCGGGACTAGCGGGAGTGCAGATACGCAGTATTTT,CASSGTSGSADTQYF
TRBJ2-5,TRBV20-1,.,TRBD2,TGCAGTGCTACTACTAGCGGAGAGACCCAGTACTTC,CSATTSGETQYF
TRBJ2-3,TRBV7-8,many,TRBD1,TGTGCCAGCAGAAACGGGACAGGGCTGAATACGCAGTATTTT,CASRNGTGLNTQYF
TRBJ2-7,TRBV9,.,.,TGTGCCAGCAGCGTTCGTCGCGAGCAGTACTTC,CASSVRREQYF
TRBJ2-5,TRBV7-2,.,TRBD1,TGTGCCAGCAGCGCCCACAGGGGGAACCAAGAGACCCAGTACTTC,CASSAHRGNQETQYF
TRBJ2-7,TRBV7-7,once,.,TGTGCTAGCAGCTTAGAGACCGGGACAGGGACTAGCGAGCAGTACTTC,CASSLETGTGTSEQYF
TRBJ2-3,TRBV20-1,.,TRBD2,TGCAGTGCTGCAAATAGCGGGGACACAGATACGCAGTATTTT,CSAANSGDTDTQYF
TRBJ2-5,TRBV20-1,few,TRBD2,TGCAGTGCTAGACTCGGGACTAGTAGACTCCAAGAGACCCAGTACTTC,CSARLGTSRLQETQYF
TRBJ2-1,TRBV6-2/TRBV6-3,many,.,TGTGCCAGCAGTTATACGGGGTCGGCAGGTGAGCAGTTCTTC,CASSYTGSAGEQFF
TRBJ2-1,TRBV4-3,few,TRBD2,TGCGCCAGCAGCCAAGAACAGGCGGGGGGCCTTTACAATGAGCAGTTCTTC,CASSQEQAGGLYNEQFF
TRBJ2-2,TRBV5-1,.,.,TGCGCCAGCAGGGCGGGACTTCCGAACACCGGGGAGCTGTTTTTT,CASRAGLPNTGELFF
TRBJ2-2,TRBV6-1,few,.,TGTGCCAGCAGTCGGGGACAAAGAAACACCGGGGAGCTGTTTTTT,CASSRGQRNTGELFF
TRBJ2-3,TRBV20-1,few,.,TGCAGTGCCGCCCTGGGGCTAGCAGGCACAGATACGCAGTATTTT,CSAALGLAGTDTQYF
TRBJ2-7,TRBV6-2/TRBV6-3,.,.,TGTGCCAGCAGCCAGGACGCTGGCGAGCAGTACTTC,CASSQDAGEQYF
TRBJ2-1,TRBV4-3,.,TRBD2,TGCGCCAGCAGCCAAGAGGGAGGGAATGAGCAGTTCTTC,CASSQEGGNEQFF
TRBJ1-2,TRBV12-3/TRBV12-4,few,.,TGTGCCAGCAGTTTAGGTCCCCAGAATGGCTACACCTTC,CASSLGPQNGYTF
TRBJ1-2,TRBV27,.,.,TGTGCCATCAGTAATACTGGGACCTATGGCTACACCTTC,CAISNTGTYGYTF
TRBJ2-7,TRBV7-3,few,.,TGTGCCAGCGCGGGGCGGGACGAATACGAGCAGTACTTC,CASAGRDEYEQYF
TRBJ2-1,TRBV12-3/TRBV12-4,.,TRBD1,TGTGCCAGCAGTACTGGGGACAGTTACAATGAGCAGTTCTTC,CASSTGDSYNEQFF
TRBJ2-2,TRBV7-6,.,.,TGTGCCAGCAGCTCCAGGGGGGAGAACACCGGGGAGCTGTTTTTT,CASSSRGENTGELFF
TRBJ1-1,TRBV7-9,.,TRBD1,TGTGCCAGCAGCAGAGCGAGTGGACAGGGATTCACTGAAGCTTTCTTT,CASSRASGQGFTEAFF
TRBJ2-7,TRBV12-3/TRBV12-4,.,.,TGTGCCAGCAGTTTAGGCTCACCGAGCGAGCAGTACTTC,CASSLGSPSEQYF
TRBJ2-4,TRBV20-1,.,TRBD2,TGCAGTGCAAAAAGCGGGGGGGCGTCCAAAAACATTCAGTACTTC,CSAKSGGASKNIQYF
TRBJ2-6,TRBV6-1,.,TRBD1,TGTGCCAGCGGGAGACAGGGCATCTCTGGGGCCAACGTCCTGACTTTC,CASGRQGISGANVLTF
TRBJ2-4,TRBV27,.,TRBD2,TGTGCCAGCAGTTTATCATCCTCCGGGACTAGCGGTTTCCGTTACATTCAGTACTTC,CASSLSSSGTSGFRYIQYF
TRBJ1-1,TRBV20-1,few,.,TGCAGTGCTAGAGGGGTAATGAACACTGAAGCTTTCTTT,CSARGVMNTEAFF
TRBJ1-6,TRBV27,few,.,TGTGCCAGCAGTTTTTCAGAGACGAATTCACCCCTCCACTTT,CASSFSETNSPLHF
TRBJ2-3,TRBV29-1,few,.,TGCAGCGTTGAATTGACGGGGGACGAGGCAGATACGCAGTATTTT,CSVELTGDEADTQYF
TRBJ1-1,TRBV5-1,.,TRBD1,TGCGCCAGCAGCCGAGGGACAGGGGCCCAGAACACTGAAGCTTTCTTT,CASSRGTGAQNTEAFF